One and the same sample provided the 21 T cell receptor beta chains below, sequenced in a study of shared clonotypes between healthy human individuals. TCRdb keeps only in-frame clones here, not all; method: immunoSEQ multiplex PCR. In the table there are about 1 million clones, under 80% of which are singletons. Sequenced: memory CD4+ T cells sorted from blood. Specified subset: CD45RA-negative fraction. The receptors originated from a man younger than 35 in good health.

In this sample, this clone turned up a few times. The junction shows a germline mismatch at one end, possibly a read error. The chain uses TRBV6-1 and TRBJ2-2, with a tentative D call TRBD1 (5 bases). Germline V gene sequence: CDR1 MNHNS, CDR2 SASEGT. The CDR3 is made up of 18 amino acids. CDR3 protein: CASREARPTVQVDGELFF. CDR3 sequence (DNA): TGTGCCAGCAGGGAAGCCCGGCCGACAGTCCAGGTGGATGGGGAGCTGTTTTTT.

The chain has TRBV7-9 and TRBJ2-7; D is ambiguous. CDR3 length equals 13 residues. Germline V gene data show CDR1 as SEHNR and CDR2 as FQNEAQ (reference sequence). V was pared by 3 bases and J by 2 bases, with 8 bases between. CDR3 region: CASSFAGAYEQYF. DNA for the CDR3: TGTGCCAGCAGCTTTGCCGGTGCCTACGAGCAGTACTTC.

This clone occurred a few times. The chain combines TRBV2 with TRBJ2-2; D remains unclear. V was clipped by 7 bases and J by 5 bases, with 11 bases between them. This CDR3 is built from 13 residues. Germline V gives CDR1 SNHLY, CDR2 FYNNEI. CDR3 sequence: CASTLGPTGELFF. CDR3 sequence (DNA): TGTGCCAGCACCTTAGGCCCGACCGGGGAGCTGTTTTTT.

The CDR3 bases are TGTGCCAGCAGCTTAGGGTCAAAGGCTAGCGGGAAGGATACGCAGTATTTT. The encoded protein is CASSLGSKASGKDTQYF. The chain combines TRBV11-2 with TRBJ2-3; TRBD2 aligns across 9 bases. Germline trimming cut 1 base from V and 6 bases from J; bases unmatched to any gene: 11. Germline assignment: CDR1 SGHAT and CDR2 FQNNGV. This CDR3 comprises 17 residues.

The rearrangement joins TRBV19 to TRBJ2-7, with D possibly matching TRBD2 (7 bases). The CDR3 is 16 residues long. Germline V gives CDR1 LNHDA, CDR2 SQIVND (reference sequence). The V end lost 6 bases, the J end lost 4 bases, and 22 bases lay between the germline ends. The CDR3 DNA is TGTGCCAGTAGCCGGGGGGTCCCAGGGGCCGGTTACGAGCAGTACTTC. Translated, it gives CASSRGVPGAGYEQYF.

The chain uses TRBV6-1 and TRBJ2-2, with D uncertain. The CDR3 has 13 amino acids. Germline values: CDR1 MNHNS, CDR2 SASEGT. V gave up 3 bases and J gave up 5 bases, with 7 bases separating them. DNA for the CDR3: TGTGCCAGCAGTGAGATGGGGACCGGGGAGCTGTTTTTT. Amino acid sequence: CASSEMGTGELFF.

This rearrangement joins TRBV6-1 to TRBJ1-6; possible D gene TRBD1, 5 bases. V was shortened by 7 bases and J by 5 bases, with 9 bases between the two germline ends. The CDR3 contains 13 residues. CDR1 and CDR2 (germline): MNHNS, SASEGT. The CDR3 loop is CASILRDNSPLHF. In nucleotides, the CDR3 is TGTGCCAGCATCCTCAGGGATAATTCACCCCTCCACTTT.

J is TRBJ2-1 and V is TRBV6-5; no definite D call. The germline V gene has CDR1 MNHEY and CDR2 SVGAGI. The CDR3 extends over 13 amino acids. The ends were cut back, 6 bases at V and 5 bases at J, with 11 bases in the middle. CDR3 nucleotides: TGTGCCAGCAGCTCTGGACGGAACAATGAGCAGTTCTTC. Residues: CASSSGRNNEQFF.

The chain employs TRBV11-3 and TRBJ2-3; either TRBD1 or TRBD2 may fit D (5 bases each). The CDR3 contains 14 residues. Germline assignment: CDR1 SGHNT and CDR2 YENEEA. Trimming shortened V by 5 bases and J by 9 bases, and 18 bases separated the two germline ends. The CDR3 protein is CASSRRDAEGTQYF. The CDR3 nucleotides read TGTGCCAGCAGCCGCCGGGACGCCGAAGGAACGCAGTATTTT.

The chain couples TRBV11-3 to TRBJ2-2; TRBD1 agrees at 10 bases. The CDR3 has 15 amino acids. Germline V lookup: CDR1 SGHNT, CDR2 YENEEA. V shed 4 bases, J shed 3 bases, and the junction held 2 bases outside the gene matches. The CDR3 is CASSSGQGYTGELFF. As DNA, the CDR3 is TGTGCCAGCAGCTCGGGACAGGGGTACACCGGGGAGCTGTTTTTT.

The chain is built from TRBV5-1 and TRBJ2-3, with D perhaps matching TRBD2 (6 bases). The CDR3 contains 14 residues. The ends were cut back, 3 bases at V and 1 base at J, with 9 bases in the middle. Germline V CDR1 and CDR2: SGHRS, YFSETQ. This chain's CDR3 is CASSYGSGTDTQYF. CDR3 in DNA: TGCGCCAGCAGCTACGGGAGTGGCACAGATACGCAGTATTTT.

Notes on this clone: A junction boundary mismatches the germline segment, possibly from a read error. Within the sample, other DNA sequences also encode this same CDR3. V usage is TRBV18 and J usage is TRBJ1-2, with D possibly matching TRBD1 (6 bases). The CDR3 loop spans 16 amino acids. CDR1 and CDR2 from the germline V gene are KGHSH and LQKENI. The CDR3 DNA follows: TGTGCCAGCTCACCAGATACCAGGGGCCCTAACTACGGCTACACCTTC. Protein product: CASSPDTRGPNYGYTF.

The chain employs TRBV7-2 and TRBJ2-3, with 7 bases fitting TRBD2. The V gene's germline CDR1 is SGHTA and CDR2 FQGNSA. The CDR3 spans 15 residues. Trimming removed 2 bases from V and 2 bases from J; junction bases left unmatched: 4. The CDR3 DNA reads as TGTGCCAGCAGCTTATTGGGGGGGTACACAGATACGCAGTATTTT. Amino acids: CASSLLGGYTDTQYF.

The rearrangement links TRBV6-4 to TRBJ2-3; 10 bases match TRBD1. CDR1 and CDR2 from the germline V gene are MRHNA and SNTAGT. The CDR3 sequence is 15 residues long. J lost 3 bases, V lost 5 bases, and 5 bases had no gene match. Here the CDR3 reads CASSPGTGVTDTQYF. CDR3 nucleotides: TGTGCCAGCAGTCCCGGGACAGGGGTAACAGATACGCAGTATTTT.

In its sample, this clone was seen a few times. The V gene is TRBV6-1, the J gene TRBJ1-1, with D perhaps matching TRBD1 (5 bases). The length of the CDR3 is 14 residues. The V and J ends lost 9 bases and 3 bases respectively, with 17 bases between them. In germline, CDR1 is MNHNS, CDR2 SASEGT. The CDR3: CASRPGLGDTEAFF. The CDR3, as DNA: TGTGCCAGTCGTCCAGGGCTGGGAGACACTGAAGCTTTCTTT.

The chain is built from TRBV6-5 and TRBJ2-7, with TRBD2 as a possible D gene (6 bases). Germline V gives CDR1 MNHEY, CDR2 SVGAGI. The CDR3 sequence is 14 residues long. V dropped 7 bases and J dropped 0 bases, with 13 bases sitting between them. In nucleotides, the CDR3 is TGTGCCAGCATTGCCAGCGGGCCCTCCTACGAGCAGTACTTC. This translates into CASIASGPSYEQYF.

CDR3 sequence reads: CASSLAQGILDTQYF. CDR3 in DNA: TGCGCCAGCAGCTTGGCCCAGGGGATACTAGATACGCAGTATTTT. This sequence joins TRBV5-1 and TRBJ2-3; tentatively, D is TRBD1 (6 bases). This CDR3 is built from 15 residues. Germline CDR1 and CDR2: SGHRS and YFSETQ. V gave up 0 bases and J gave up 5 bases, with 13 bases separating them.

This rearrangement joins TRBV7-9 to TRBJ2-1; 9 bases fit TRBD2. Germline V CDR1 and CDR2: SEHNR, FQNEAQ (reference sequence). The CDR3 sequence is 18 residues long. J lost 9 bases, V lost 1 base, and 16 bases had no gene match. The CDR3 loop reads CASSLEFGGRVIGGEQFF. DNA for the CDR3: TGTGCCAGCAGCTTAGAATTCGGCGGGAGGGTAATCGGGGGTGAGCAGTTCTTC.

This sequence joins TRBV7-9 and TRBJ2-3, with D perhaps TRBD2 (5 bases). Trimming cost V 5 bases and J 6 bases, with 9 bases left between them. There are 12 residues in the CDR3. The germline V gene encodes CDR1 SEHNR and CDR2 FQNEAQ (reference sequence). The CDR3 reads CASSAGLDTQYF. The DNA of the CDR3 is TGTGCCAGCAGCGCGGGTCTGGATACGCAGTATTTT.

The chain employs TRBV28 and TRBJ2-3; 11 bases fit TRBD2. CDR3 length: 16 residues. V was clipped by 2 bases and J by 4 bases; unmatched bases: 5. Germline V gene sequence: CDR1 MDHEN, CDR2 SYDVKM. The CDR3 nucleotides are TGTGCCAGCAGTTTAGCTAGCGGGAGGTCCTCAGATACGCAGTATTTT. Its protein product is CASSLASGRSSDTQYF.

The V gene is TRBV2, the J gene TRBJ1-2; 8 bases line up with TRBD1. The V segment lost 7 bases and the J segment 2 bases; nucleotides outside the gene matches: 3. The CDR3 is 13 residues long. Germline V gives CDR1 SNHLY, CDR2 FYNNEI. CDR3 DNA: TGTGCCAGCAAGAGGACAGGGAACTATGGCTACACCTTC. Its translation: CASKRTGNYGYTF. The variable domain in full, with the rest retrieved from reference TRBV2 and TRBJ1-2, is EPEVTQTPSHQVTQMGQEVILRCVPISNHLYFYWYRQILGQKVEFLVSFYNNEISEKSEIFDDQFSVERPDGSNFTLKIRSTKLEDSAMYFCASKRTGNYGYTFGSGTRLTVV.